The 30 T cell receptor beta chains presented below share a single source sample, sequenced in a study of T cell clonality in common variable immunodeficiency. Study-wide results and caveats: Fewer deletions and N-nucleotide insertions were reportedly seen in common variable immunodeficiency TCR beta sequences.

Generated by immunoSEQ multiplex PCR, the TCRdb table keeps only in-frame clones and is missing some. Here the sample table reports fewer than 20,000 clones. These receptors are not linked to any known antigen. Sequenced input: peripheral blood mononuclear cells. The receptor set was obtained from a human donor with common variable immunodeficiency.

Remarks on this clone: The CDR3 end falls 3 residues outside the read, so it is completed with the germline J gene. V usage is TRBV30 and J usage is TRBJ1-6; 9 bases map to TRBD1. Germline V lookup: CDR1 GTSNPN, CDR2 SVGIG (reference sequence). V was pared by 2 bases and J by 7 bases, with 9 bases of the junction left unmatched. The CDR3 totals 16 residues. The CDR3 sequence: CAWSTGDRAHNSPLHF. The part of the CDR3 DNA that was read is TGTGCCTGGAGTACCGGGGACAGGGCGCACAATTCACCC.

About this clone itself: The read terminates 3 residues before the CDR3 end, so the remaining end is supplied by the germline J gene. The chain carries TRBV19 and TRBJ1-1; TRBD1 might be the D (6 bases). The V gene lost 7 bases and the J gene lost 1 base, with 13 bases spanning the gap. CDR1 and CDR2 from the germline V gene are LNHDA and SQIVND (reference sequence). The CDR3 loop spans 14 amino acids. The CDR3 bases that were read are TGTGCCAGTACCCCGGGGGGGGCGAACACTGAA. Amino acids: CASTPGGANTE. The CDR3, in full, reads CASTPGGANTEAFF.

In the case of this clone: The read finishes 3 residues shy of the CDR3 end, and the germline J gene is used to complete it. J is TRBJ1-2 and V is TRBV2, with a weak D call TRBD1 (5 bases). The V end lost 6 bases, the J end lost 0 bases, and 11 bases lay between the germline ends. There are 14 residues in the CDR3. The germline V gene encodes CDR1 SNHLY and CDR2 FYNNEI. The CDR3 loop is CASRLDIANYGYTF. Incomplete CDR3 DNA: TGTGCCAGCAGGCTGGACATCGCTAACTATGGC.

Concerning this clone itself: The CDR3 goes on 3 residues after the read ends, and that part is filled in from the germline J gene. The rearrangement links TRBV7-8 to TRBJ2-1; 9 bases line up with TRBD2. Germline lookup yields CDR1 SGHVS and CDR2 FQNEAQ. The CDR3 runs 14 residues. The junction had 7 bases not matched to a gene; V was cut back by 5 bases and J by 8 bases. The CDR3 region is CASSPAGGPDEQFF. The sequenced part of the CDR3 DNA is TGTGCCAGCAGCCCCGCGGGGGGGCCGGATGAG.

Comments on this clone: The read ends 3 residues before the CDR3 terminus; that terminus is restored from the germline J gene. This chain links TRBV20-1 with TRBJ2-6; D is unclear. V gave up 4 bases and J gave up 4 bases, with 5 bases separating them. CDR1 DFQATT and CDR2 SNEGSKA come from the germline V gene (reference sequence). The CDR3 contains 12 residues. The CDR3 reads CSANQGANVLTF. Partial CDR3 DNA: TGCAGTGCTAATCAAGGGGCCAACGTC.

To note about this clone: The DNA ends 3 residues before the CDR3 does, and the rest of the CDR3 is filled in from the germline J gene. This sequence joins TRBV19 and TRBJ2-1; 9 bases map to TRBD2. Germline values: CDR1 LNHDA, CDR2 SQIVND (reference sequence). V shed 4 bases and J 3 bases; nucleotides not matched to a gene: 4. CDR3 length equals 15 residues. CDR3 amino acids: CASSSQAGGYNEQFF. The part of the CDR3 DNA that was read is TGTGCCAGTAGTAGTCAAGCGGGAGGCTACAATGAG.

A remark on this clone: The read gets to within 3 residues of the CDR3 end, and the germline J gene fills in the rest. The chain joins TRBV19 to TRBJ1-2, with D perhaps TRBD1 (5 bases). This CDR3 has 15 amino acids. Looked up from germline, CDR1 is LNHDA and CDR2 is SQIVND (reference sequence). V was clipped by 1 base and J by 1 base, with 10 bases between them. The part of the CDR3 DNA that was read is TGTGCCAGTAGTATAGCCCGGGGGAGTAACTATGGC. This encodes CASSIARGSNYG. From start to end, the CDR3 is CASSIARGSNYGYTF.

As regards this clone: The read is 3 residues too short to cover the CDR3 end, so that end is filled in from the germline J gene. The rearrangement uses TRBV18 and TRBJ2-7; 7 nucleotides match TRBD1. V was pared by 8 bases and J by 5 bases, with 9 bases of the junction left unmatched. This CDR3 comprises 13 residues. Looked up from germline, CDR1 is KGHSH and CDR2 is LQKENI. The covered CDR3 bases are TGTGCCAGCCAGAAAGACAGGGTGGACGAG. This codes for CASQKDRVDE. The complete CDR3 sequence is CASQKDRVDEQYF.

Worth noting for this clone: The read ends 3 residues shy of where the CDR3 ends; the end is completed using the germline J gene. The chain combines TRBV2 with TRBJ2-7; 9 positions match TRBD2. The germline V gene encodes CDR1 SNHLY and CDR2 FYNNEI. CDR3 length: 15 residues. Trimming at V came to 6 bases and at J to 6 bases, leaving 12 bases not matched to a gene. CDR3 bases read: TGTGCCAGCAGACAACGGGGCGGGGGGGCCCTCGAG. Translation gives CASRQRGGGALE. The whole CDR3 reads CASRQRGGGALEQYF.

The chain's CDR3 is CAWSLGHLGNTIYF. The CDR3 bases that were read are TGTGCCTGGAGTCTGGGACACTTGGGAAACACC. This chain links TRBV30 with TRBJ1-3; D is possibly TRBD1 (6 bases). Sequencing ends 3 residues short of the CDR3 end; the germline J gene provides the rest. V was trimmed by 2 bases and J by 4 bases, leaving 12 bases between them. The CDR3 is made up of 14 amino acids. Germline V gene sequence: CDR1 GTSNPN, CDR2 SVGIG (reference sequence).

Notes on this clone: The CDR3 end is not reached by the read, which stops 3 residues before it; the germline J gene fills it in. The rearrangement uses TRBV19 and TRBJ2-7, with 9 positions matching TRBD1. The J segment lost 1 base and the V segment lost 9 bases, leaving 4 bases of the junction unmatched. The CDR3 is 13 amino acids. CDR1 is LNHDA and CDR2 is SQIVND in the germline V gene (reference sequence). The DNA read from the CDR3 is TGTGCCAGGGGGGACAGGGCGTCCTACGAG. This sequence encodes CARGDRASYE. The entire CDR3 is CARGDRASYEQYF. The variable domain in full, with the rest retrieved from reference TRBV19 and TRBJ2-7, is DGGITQSPKYLFRKEGQNVTLSCEQNLNHDAMYWYRQDPGQGLRLIYYSQIVNDFQKGDIAEGYSVSREKKESFPLTVTSAQKNPTAFYLCARGDRASYEQYFGPGTRLTVT.

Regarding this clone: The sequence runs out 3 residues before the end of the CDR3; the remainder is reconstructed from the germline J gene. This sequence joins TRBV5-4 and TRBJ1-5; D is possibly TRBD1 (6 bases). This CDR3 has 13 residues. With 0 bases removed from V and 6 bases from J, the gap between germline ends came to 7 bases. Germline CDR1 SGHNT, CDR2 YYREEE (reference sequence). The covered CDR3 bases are TGTGCCAGCAGCTTGGAAGGGGGTCAGCCC. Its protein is CASSLEGGQP. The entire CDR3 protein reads CASSLEGGQPQHF. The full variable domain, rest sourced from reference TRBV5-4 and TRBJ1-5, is ETGVTQSPTHLIKTRGQQVTLRCSSQSGHNTVSWYQQALGQGPQFIFQYYREEENGRGNFPPRFSGLQFPNYSSELNVNALELDDSALYLCASSLEGGQPQHFGDGTRLSIL.

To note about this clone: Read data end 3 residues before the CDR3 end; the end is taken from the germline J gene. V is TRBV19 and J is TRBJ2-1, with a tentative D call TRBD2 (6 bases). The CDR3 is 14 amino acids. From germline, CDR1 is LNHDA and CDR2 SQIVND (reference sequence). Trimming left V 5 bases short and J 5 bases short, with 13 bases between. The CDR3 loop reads CASSPGLLNNEQFF. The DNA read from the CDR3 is TGTGCCAGTAGTCCTGGACTACTAAACAATGAG.

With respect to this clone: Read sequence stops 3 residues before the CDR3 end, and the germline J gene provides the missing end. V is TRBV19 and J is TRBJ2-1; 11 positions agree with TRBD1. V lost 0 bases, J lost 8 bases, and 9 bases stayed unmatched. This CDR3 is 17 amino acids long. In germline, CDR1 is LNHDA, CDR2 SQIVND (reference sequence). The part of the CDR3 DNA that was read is TGTGCCAGTAGTATAGATCTGGACAGGGGGCTTGGCGATGAG. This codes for CASSIDLDRGLGDE. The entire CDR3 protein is CASSIDLDRGLGDEQFF.

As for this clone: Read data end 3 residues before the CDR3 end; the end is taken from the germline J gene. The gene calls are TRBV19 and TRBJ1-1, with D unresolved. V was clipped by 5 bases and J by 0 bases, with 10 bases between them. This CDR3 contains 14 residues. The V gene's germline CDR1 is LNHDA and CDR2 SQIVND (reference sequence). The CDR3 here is CASSYAGMNTEAFF. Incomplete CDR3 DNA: TGTGCCAGTAGTTATGCGGGGATGAACACTGAA.

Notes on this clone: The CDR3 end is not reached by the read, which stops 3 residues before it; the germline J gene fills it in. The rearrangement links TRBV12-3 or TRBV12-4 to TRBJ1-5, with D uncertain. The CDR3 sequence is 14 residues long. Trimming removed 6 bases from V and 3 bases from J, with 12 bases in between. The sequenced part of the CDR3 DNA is TGTGCCAGCAGCGCTTCGTTAGACAATCAGCCC. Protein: CASSASLDNQP. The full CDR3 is CASSASLDNQPQHF.

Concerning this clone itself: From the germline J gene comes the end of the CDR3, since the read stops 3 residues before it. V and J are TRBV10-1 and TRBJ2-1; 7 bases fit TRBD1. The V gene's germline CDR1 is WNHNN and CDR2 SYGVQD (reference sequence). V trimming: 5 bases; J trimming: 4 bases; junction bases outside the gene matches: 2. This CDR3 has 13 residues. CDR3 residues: CASSMGQYNEQFF. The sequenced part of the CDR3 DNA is TGCGCCAGCAGTATGGGACAGTACAATGAG.

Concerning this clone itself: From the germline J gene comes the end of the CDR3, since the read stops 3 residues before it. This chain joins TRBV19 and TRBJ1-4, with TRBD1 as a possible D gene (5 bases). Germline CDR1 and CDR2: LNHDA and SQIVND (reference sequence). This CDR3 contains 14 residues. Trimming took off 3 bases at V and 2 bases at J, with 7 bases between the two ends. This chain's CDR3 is CASSMTATNEKLFF. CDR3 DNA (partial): TGTGCCAGTAGTATGACAGCTACTAATGAAAAA.

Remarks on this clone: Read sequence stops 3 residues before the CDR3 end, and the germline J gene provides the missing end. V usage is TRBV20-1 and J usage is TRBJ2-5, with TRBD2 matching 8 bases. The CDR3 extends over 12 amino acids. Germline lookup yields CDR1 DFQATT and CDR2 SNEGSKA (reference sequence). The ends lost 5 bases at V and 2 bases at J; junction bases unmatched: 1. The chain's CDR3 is CSAVAGQETQYF. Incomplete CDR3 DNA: TGCAGTGCTGTAGCGGGGCAAGAGACC.

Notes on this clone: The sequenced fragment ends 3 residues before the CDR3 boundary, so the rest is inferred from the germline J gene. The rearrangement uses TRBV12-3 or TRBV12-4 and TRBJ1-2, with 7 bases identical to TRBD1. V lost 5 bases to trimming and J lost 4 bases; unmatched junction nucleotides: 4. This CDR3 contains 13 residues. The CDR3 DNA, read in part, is TGTGCCAGCAGTGGACAGGTATTCTATGGC. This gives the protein CASSGQVFYG. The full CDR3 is CASSGQVFYGYTF.

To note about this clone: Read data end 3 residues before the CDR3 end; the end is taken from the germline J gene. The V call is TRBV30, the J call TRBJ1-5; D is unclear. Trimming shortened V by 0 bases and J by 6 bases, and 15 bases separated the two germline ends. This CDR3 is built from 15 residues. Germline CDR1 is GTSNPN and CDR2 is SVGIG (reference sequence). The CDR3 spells CAWSVRRRTGQPQHF. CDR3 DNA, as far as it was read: TGTGCCTGGAGTGTACGAAGAAGAACGGGTCAGCCC.

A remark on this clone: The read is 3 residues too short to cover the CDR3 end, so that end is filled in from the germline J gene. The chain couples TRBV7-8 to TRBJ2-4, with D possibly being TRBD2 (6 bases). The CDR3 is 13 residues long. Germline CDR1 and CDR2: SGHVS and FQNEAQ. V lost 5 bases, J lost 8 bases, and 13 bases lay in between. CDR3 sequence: CASSRRGTDIQYF. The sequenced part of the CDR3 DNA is TGTGCCAGCAGCAGGAGGGGTACGGACATT.

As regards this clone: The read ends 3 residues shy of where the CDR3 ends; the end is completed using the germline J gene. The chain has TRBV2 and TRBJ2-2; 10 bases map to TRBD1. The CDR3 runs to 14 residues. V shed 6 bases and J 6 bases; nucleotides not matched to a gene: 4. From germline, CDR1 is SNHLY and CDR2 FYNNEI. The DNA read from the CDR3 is TGTGCCAGCAGAGGACAGGGGGACGCCGGGGAG. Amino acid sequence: CASRGQGDAGE. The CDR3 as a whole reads CASRGQGDAGELFF.

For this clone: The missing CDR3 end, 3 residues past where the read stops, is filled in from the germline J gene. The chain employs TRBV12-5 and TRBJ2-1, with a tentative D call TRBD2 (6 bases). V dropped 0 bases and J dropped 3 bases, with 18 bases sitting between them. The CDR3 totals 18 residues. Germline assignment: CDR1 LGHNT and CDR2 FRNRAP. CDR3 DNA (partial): TGTGCTAGTGGTTTGGTACGCGGGGACCCTTATTTCTACAATGAG. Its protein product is CASGLVRGDPYFYNE. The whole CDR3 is CASGLVRGDPYFYNEQFF.

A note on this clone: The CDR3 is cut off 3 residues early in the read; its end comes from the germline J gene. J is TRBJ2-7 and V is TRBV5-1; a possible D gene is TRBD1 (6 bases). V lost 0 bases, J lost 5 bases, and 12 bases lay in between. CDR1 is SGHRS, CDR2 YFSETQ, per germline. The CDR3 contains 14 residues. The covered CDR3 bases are TGCGCCAGCAGCTTGGACAGGGCAACTCACGAG. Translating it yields CASSLDRATHE. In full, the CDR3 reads CASSLDRATHEQYF.

The CDR3 is CASSPRGGNEKLFF. The covered CDR3 bases are TGTGCCAGCAGCCCCCGGGGGGGGAATGAAAAA. This chain joins TRBV4-2 and TRBJ1-4, with D perhaps matching TRBD1 (5 bases). The read comes to an end 3 residues before the CDR3 does, leaving the germline J gene to fill in the end. V dropped 4 bases and J dropped 5 bases, with 11 bases sitting between them. The CDR3 consists of 14 residues. Germline lookup yields CDR1 LGHNA and CDR2 YNFKEQ.

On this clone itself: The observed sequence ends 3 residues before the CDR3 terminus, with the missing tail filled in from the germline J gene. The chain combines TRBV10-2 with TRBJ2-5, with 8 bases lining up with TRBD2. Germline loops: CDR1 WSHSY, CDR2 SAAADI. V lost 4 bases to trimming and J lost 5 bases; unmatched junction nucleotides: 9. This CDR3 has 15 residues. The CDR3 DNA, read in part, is TGCGCCAGCAGTGTGAATAGCGGGAATGGTGAGACC. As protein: CASSVNSGNGET. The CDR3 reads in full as CASSVNSGNGETQYF.

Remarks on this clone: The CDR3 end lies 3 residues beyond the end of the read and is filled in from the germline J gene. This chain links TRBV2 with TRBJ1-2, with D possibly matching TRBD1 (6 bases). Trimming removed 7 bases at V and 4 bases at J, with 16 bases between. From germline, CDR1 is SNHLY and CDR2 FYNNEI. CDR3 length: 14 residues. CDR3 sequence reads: CASMGQILVYGYTF. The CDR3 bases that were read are TGTGCCAGCATGGGACAAATCCTTGTCTATGGC. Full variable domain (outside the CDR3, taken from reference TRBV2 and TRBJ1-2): EPEVTQTPSHQVTQMGQEVILRCVPISNHLYFYWYRQILGQKVEFLVSFYNNEISEKSEIFDDQFSVERPDGSNFTLKIRSTKLEDSAMYFCASMGQILVYGYTFGSGTRLTVV.

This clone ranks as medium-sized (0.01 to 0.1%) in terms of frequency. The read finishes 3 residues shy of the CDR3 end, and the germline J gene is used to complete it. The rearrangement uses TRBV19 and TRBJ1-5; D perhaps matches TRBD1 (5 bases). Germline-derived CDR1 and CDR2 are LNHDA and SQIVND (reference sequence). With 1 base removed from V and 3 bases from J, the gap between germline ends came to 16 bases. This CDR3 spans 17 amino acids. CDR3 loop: CASSIARFAGYNQPQHF. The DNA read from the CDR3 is TGTGCCAGTAGTATAGCTCGGTTTGCAGGGTACAATCAGCCC.

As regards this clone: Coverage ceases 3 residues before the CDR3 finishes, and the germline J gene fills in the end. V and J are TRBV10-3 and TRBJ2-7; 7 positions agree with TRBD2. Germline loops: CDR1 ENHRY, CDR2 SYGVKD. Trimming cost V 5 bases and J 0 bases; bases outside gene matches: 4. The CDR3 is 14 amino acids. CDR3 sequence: CAISLSGDSYEQYF. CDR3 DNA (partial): TGTGCCATCAGTCTGAGCGGGGACTCCTACGAG.